The subject of this entry is one T cell receptor (beta chain). The sample is drawn from a study of Ad26.COV2.S vaccination and SARS-CoV-2 variants. Sequenced by immunoSEQ multiplex PCR; TCRdb stores in-frame clones only, minus some. This sample has about 680,000 clones, with 89% found just once. The ends were cut back, 4 bases at V and 1 base at J, with 7 bases in the middle. Germline-derived CDR1 and CDR2 are SGHAT and FQNNGV. The CDR3 consists of 13 residues. Treatment specified: roughly 18 received Ad26.COV2.S at low or high dose, single or two shots; several received placebo; per-sample allocation not given. Material that was analyzed had been drawn on day 63 after the first vaccine or placebo injection. Ad26 vector vaccine expressed Wuhan-strain SARS-CoV-2 spike.

This TCR was recovered from a person aged 18-65 years who received the Ad26.COV2.S COVID-19 vaccine or a placebo. The rearrangement joins TRBV11-2 to TRBJ1-1, with D unclear. The material sequenced was peripheral blood, taken in a trial of Ad26.COV2.S vaccine versus placebo. In nucleotides, the CDR3 is TGTGCCAGCAGCTATCAGACGAACACTGAAGCTTTCTTT. Translating gives CASSYQTNTEAFF.